The rows below give T cell receptor beta chains drawn from one sample of a study of blood T cell repertoires in COVID-19. Measured with immunoSEQ multiplex PCR; TCRdb has only the in-frame clones, and not every one. The repertoire holds just over 75,000 clones, with roughly 89% as singletons. The source material was peripheral blood. The receptors originated from a man in his forties or fifties with acute or convalescent COVID-19. Both conserved end residues are part of each CDR3. Fields, in order: CDR3 length, clone size, V gene, J gene, D gene, CDR3 protein, CDR3 DNA. The D gene is left open where the match is weak. Only part of the rows carry a size: once, few, many, or a class if the clone is expanded.

CDR3 length: 13; clone size: NA; V gene: TRBV25-1; J gene: TRBJ2-1; D gene: NA; CDR3 protein: CASRSAYRTEQFF; CDR3 DNA: TGTGCCAGCAGGAGTGCGTACAGGACGGAGCAGTTCTTC
CDR3 length: 15; clone size: NA; V gene: TRBV5-1; J gene: TRBJ2-2; D gene: NA; CDR3 protein: CASSHGGKVTGELFF; CDR3 DNA: TGCGCCAGCAGCCACGGGGGAAAGGTCACCGGGGAGCTGTTTTTT
CDR3 length: 16; clone size: NA; V gene: TRBV4-3; J gene: TRBJ1-1; D gene: TRBD1; CDR3 protein: CASSPGTVALNTEAFF; CDR3 DNA: TGCGCCAGCAGCCCAGGGACAGTGGCACTGAACACTGAAGCTTTCTTT
CDR3 length: 15; clone size: few; V gene: TRBV29-1; J gene: TRBJ2-7; D gene: TRBD1; CDR3 protein: CSVEADRGLRYEQYF; CDR3 DNA: TGCAGCGTTGAAGCGGACAGGGGCTTACGCTACGAGCAGTACTTC
CDR3 length: 15; clone size: NA; V gene: TRBV3-1/TRBV3-2; J gene: TRBJ2-3; D gene: NA; CDR3 protein: CASSQARSGSDTQYF; CDR3 DNA: TGTGCCAGCAGCCAAGCCCGGAGCGGTTCAGATACGCAGTATTTT
CDR3 length: 14; clone size: NA; V gene: TRBV28; J gene: TRBJ2-3; D gene: NA; CDR3 protein: CATKAGTSTDTQYF; CDR3 DNA: TGTGCCACCAAGGCGGGGACTTCCACAGATACGCAGTATTTT
CDR3 length: 15; clone size: NA; V gene: TRBV28; J gene: TRBJ1-6; D gene: TRBD1; CDR3 protein: CASSLPGTGRTPLHF; CDR3 DNA: TGTGCCAGCAGTCTTCCCGGGACAGGGAGAACACCCCTCCACTTT
CDR3 length: 14; clone size: NA; V gene: TRBV6-4; J gene: TRBJ1-1; D gene: NA; CDR3 protein: CASSDTSRGTEAFF; CDR3 DNA: TGTGCCAGCAGTGATACAAGCCGGGGCACTGAAGCTTTCTTT
CDR3 length: 12; clone size: NA; V gene: TRBV18; J gene: TRBJ2-7; D gene: NA; CDR3 protein: CASSPSSYEQYF; CDR3 DNA: TGTGCCAGCTCACCCAGCTCCTACGAGCAGTACTTC
CDR3 length: 14; clone size: NA; V gene: TRBV19; J gene: TRBJ1-1; D gene: NA; CDR3 protein: CASSQDKLNTEAFF; CDR3 DNA: TGTGCCAGTAGCCAGGACAAACTGAACACTGAAGCTTTCTTT
CDR3 length: 13; clone size: NA; V gene: TRBV27; J gene: TRBJ1-5; D gene: NA; CDR3 protein: CASSFGEAQPQHF; CDR3 DNA: TGTGCCAGCAGTTTCGGGGAGGCTCAGCCCCAGCATTTT
CDR3 length: 12; clone size: few; V gene: TRBV6-5; J gene: TRBJ1-1; D gene: NA; CDR3 protein: CASSQDRTEAFF; CDR3 DNA: TGTGCCAGCAGCCAAGACAGGACTGAAGCTTTCTTT
CDR3 length: 22; clone size: many; V gene: TRBV5-1; J gene: TRBJ2-6; D gene: TRBD1; CDR3 protein: CASSLGRRGVRQGVVGANVLTF; CDR3 DNA: TGCGCCAGCAGCTTGGGTCGGAGGGGCGTGAGACAGGGGGTTGTTGGGGCCAACGTCCTGACTTTC
CDR3 length: 16; clone size: NA; V gene: TRBV7-9; J gene: TRBJ2-2; D gene: NA; CDR3 protein: CASSLTQNSRTGELFF; CDR3 DNA: TGTGCCAGCAGCTTAACCCAAAACAGTCGAACCGGGGAGCTGTTTTTT
CDR3 length: 14; clone size: NA; V gene: TRBV4-1; J gene: TRBJ1-1; D gene: NA; CDR3 protein: CASSLTGGNTEAFF; CDR3 DNA: TGCGCCAGCAGCCTAACCGGGGGGAACACTGAAGCTTTCTTT
CDR3 length: 16; clone size: NA; V gene: TRBV29-1; J gene: TRBJ2-7; D gene: TRBD2; CDR3 protein: CSVAGLAGVGGYEQYF; CDR3 DNA: TGCAGCGTTGCCGGACTAGCGGGAGTTGGTGGCTACGAGCAGTACTTC
CDR3 length: 15; clone size: NA; V gene: TRBV5-1; J gene: TRBJ2-7; D gene: TRBD2; CDR3 protein: CASSSLVASAGEQYF; CDR3 DNA: TGCGCCAGCAGCTCGTTAGTAGCGTCAGCGGGGGAGCAGTACTTC
CDR3 length: 16; clone size: NA; V gene: TRBV27; J gene: TRBJ2-3; D gene: TRBD2; CDR3 protein: CASREYSGSLTDTQYF; CDR3 DNA: TGTGCCAGCAGGGAATATAGCGGGAGCCTCACAGATACGCAGTATTTT
CDR3 length: 14; clone size: NA; V gene: TRBV5-5; J gene: TRBJ2-7; D gene: TRBD1; CDR3 protein: CASSLRQGWDEQYF; CDR3 DNA: TGTGCCAGCAGCCTTCGACAGGGGTGGGACGAGCAGTACTTC
CDR3 length: 10; clone size: NA; V gene: TRBV5-8; J gene: TRBJ1-2; D gene: NA; CDR3 protein: CASSLWAVTF; CDR3 DNA: TGTGCCAGCAGCTTGTGGGCAGTCACCTTC
CDR3 length: 14; clone size: NA; V gene: TRBV28; J gene: TRBJ2-1; D gene: TRBD2; CDR3 protein: CASTPVGGYNEQFF; CDR3 DNA: TGTGCCAGCACCCCGGTGGGGGGGTACAATGAGCAGTTCTTC
CDR3 length: 17; clone size: NA; V gene: TRBV11-2; J gene: TRBJ1-3; D gene: TRBD1; CDR3 protein: CASSLEHRGFSGNTIYF; CDR3 DNA: TGTGCCAGCAGCTTAGAGCACAGGGGGTTTTCTGGAAACACCATATATTTT
CDR3 length: 16; clone size: once; V gene: TRBV9; J gene: TRBJ2-3; D gene: TRBD2; CDR3 protein: CASSVVGGGGTDTQYF; CDR3 DNA: TGTGCCAGCAGCGTAGTGGGGGGAGGGGGCACAGATACGCAGTATTTT
CDR3 length: 13; clone size: NA; V gene: TRBV5-1; J gene: TRBJ1-1; D gene: NA; CDR3 protein: CASSLEQGVEAFF; CDR3 DNA: TGCGCCAGCAGCTTGGAACAGGGAGTTGAAGCTTTCTTT
CDR3 length: 15; clone size: NA; V gene: TRBV28; J gene: TRBJ2-5; D gene: NA; CDR3 protein: CASSRRQATQETQYF; CDR3 DNA: TGTGCCAGCAGCCGAAGACAGGCTACCCAAGAGACCCAGTACTTC
CDR3 length: 15; clone size: NA; V gene: TRBV4-1; J gene: TRBJ1-3; D gene: NA; CDR3 protein: CASSQEDFSGNTIYF; CDR3 DNA: TGCGCCAGCAGCCAAGAAGACTTCTCTGGAAACACCATATATTTT
CDR3 length: 15; clone size: few; V gene: TRBV18; J gene: TRBJ2-1; D gene: TRBD1; CDR3 protein: CASSFTGQASSEQFF; CDR3 DNA: TGTGCCAGCTCATTCACGGGACAGGCCTCCAGCGAGCAGTTCTTC
CDR3 length: 15; clone size: NA; V gene: TRBV9; J gene: TRBJ1-5; D gene: NA; CDR3 protein: CASSVDGREGGSQHF; CDR3 DNA: TGTGCCAGCAGCGTAGATGGGAGGGAGGGGGGTTCCCAGCATTTT
CDR3 length: 14; clone size: NA; V gene: TRBV19; J gene: TRBJ2-3; D gene: TRBD2; CDR3 protein: CASRRLAGTDTQYF; CDR3 DNA: TGTGCCAGCCGTCGGCTAGCGGGCACAGATACGCAGTATTTT
CDR3 length: 16; clone size: NA; V gene: TRBV7-9; J gene: TRBJ2-2; D gene: TRBD2; CDR3 protein: CASSLASGTNTGELFF; CDR3 DNA: TGTGCCAGCAGCTTAGCTAGCGGGACGAACACCGGGGAGCTGTTTTTT
CDR3 length: 16; clone size: NA; V gene: TRBV7-8; J gene: TRBJ1-3; D gene: NA; CDR3 protein: CASSLGVGGSGNTIYF; CDR3 DNA: TGTGCCAGCAGCTTAGGAGTGGGGGGCTCTGGAAACACCATATATTTT
CDR3 length: 18; clone size: NA; V gene: TRBV11-2; J gene: TRBJ2-5; D gene: TRBD1; CDR3 protein: CASSLGWDRGYSGETQYF; CDR3 DNA: TGTGCCAGCAGCTTAGGCTGGGACAGGGGATACTCGGGGGAGACCCAGTACTTC
CDR3 length: 13; clone size: few; V gene: TRBV12-3/TRBV12-4; J gene: TRBJ2-1; D gene: TRBD1; CDR3 protein: CASGRQGYNEQFF; CDR3 DNA: TGTGCCAGCGGACGACAGGGCTACAATGAGCAGTTCTTC
CDR3 length: 12; clone size: NA; V gene: TRBV28; J gene: TRBJ1-2; D gene: TRBD1; CDR3 protein: CASSRQGYGYTF; CDR3 DNA: TGTGCCAGCAGTCGACAGGGCTATGGCTACACCTTC
CDR3 length: 12; clone size: few; V gene: TRBV4-3; J gene: TRBJ1-6; D gene: NA; CDR3 protein: CASSQDFYLLHF; CDR3 DNA: TGCGCCAGCAGCCAAGATTTTTACCTACTCCACTTT
CDR3 length: 17; clone size: NA; V gene: TRBV5-4; J gene: TRBJ2-1; D gene: NA; CDR3 protein: CASSPRPPGSIYNEQFF; CDR3 DNA: TGTGCCAGCAGCCCGAGGCCCCCGGGTTCGATCTACAATGAGCAGTTCTTC
CDR3 length: 13; clone size: NA; V gene: TRBV4-3; J gene: TRBJ2-7; D gene: TRBD2; CDR3 protein: CASSSLAGSEQYF; CDR3 DNA: TGCGCCAGCAGCAGCCTAGCGGGGAGCGAGCAGTACTTC
CDR3 length: 15; clone size: NA; V gene: TRBV4-3; J gene: TRBJ2-1; D gene: TRBD1; CDR3 protein: CASSLDRGAYNEQFF; CDR3 DNA: TGCGCCAGCAGCCTCGACAGGGGAGCATACAATGAGCAGTTCTTC
CDR3 length: 16; clone size: NA; V gene: TRBV30; J gene: TRBJ2-3; D gene: TRBD2; CDR3 protein: CAWSVLSGGSPDTQYF; CDR3 DNA: TGTGCCTGGAGTGTACTTAGCGGGGGGAGTCCAGATACGCAGTATTTT
CDR3 length: 15; clone size: few; V gene: TRBV27; J gene: TRBJ1-6; D gene: NA; CDR3 protein: CASSSGGTYNSPLHF; CDR3 DNA: TGTGCCAGCAGTTCTGGTGGCACCTATAATTCACCCCTCCACTTT
CDR3 length: 15; clone size: NA; V gene: TRBV24-1; J gene: TRBJ2-3; D gene: TRBD2; CDR3 protein: CATSDIGTTTDTQYF; CDR3 DNA: TGTGCCACCAGTGATATTGGGACTACCACAGATACGCAGTATTTT
CDR3 length: 15; clone size: NA; V gene: TRBV11-2; J gene: TRBJ2-7; D gene: TRBD1; CDR3 protein: CASSLYSRQGREQYF; CDR3 DNA: TGTGCCAGCAGCCTTTACTCGAGACAGGGTCGGGAGCAGTACTTC
CDR3 length: 14; clone size: NA; V gene: TRBV10-3; J gene: TRBJ1-1; D gene: NA; CDR3 protein: CAISDRTDFTEAFF; CDR3 DNA: TGTGCCATCAGTGACCGGACAGACTTCACTGAAGCTTTCTTT
CDR3 length: 15; clone size: NA; V gene: TRBV27; J gene: TRBJ1-5; D gene: NA; CDR3 protein: CASSPTTGWEQPQHF; CDR3 DNA: TGTGCCAGCAGTCCCACAACAGGGTGGGAACAGCCCCAGCATTTT
CDR3 length: 13; clone size: NA; V gene: TRBV28; J gene: TRBJ1-2; D gene: TRBD1; CDR3 protein: CASRKGQGGGYTF; CDR3 DNA: TGTGCCAGCAGGAAGGGACAGGGCGGCGGCTACACCTTC
CDR3 length: 12; clone size: NA; V gene: TRBV30; J gene: TRBJ2-1; D gene: NA; CDR3 protein: CAWSKHPNEQFF; CDR3 DNA: TGTGCCTGGAGTAAACATCCCAATGAGCAGTTCTTC
CDR3 length: 17; clone size: NA; V gene: TRBV11-2; J gene: TRBJ2-3; D gene: TRBD2; CDR3 protein: CASSRLPSGWGTDTQYF; CDR3 DNA: TGTGCCAGCAGCCGGCTACCTAGCGGGTGGGGCACAGATACGCAGTATTTT
CDR3 length: 15; clone size: NA; V gene: TRBV7-9; J gene: TRBJ2-2; D gene: TRBD2; CDR3 protein: CASSPQTSNTGELFF; CDR3 DNA: TGTGCCAGCAGCCCCCAGACTAGCAACACCGGGGAGCTGTTTTTT
CDR3 length: 13; clone size: NA; V gene: TRBV7-9; J gene: TRBJ1-5; D gene: NA; CDR3 protein: CASSLNGDQPQHF; CDR3 DNA: TGTGCCAGCAGCTTAAACGGGGATCAGCCCCAGCATTTT